This TCR beta chain was profiled in a study of shared clonotypes between healthy human individuals. Clones were read by immunoSEQ multiplex PCR, and TCRdb kept only the in-frame ones, dropping some. The data show roughly 2.5 million clones, over 85% seen once. Study-wide results and caveats: Unshared clonotypes carried lower generation probabilities than those common to all four donors.

Trimming cost V 3 bases and J 4 bases, with 12 bases left between them. This CDR3 is 14 amino acids long. In germline, CDR1 is MDHEN, CDR2 SYDVKM. Note on this clone: As yet, its antigen is unknown.

The chain has TRBV28 and TRBJ1-1; a possible D gene is TRBD1 (5 bases). The receptor was derived from a young man in good health. Sequencing was done on a sample of naive CD4+ T cells sorted from blood. The subset here: CD45RA+ positively selected. The DNA for the CDR3 is TGTGCCAGCAGTTTCAAAGGGGTCAGCACTGAAGCTTTCTTT. As protein: CASSFKGVSTEAFF. Based on the CDR3 plus reference TRBV28 and TRBJ1-1, the full variable domain is DVKVTQSSRYLVKRTGEKVFLECVQDMDHENMFWYRQDPGLGLRLIYFSYDVKMKEKGDIPEGYSVSREKKERFSLILESASTNQTSMYLCASSFKGVSTEAFFGQGTRLTVV.